The table lists the clone carrying this T cell receptor beta chain with many counts. Its matching antigen is unknown. The sample is drawn from a study of metastatic and nonmetastatic thyroid tumors. About the study: The authors compared repertoires across blood and tumor or nodule tissue from malignant and benign thyroid patients.

Study observations and caveats: Reported TCR beta diversity, measured in blood and tumor, was significantly higher for malignant thyroid tumors than for benign nodules.

V shed 2 bases and J shed 5 bases, with 13 bases lying between them. This CDR3 contains 14 residues. CDR1 is SQVTM and CDR2 is ANQGSEA in the germline V gene. Every patient was untreated before thyroid surgery. Original handling: A distant-metastasis classifier for papillary thyroid cancer was built using CDR3 differences across clinicopathological groups. TCRdb called clones again from the PCR reads with MiXCR. These V and J calls derive from TCRdb rather than the authors' analysis. The sample lists roughly 70,000 clones, around 20% occurring once. The gene calls are TRBV29-1 and TRBJ2-1; D gene unclear. The sample taken for sequencing was blood. This TCR derives from a female donor with papillary thyroid cancer or a benign thyroid nodule (not recorded which). Some clones in this sample may be carry-over from other donors' samples. The CDR3 DNA reads TGCAGCGTTGAACTATGGGGAAAAAACAATGAGCAGTTCTTC. Translating gives CSVELWGKNNEQFF.